This T cell receptor (beta chain) is drawn from a study of shared clonotypes between healthy human individuals. Findings and limits, study-wide: Shared clonotypes: approximately 5.3% naive CD4, around 4% naive CD8, roughly 2.4% memory CD4, roughly 0.4% memory CD8. Against clonotypes common to all four donors, non-shared ones had lower generation probabilities.

DNA at about 190 ng, tens of thousands of T cell genomes, went into sorted-subset replicate PCRs. Libraries were prepared by immunoSEQ multiplex PCR; TCRdb keeps only in-frame clonotypes and omits some of them. The data show around 1,900,000 clones, roughly 93% seen once. Cells designated naive CD8 were CD45RO-negative and were positively selected for CCR7, with terminally differentiated effector memory CD45RA+ cells excluded. Concerning this clone: The antigen is undetermined.

This receptor was obtained from a man in his late teens or twenties in good health. Some clones in this sample may be carry-over from other donors' samples. The sample comprised naive CD8+ T cells from PBMCs.

The CDR3 DNA reads as TGTGCCAGCAGTGAATGGGGTTTCTCCTACGAGCAGTACTTC. This translates into CASSEWGFSYEQYF. V usage is TRBV25-1 and J usage is TRBJ2-7; D remains unclear. The germline V and J ends were trimmed by 1 base and 0 bases, with 7 bases remaining between them. Germline CDR1 is MGHDK and CDR2 is SYGVNS. This CDR3 comprises 14 residues.